These 20 T cell receptor beta chains originate from one sample sequenced in a study of blood T cell repertoires in COVID-19. TCRdb's table, derived via immunoSEQ multiplex PCR, lists solely in-frame clones and lacks some. The sample consists of hundreds of thousands of clones, around 89% of them appearing once. Sequenced sample: peripheral blood. These receptors were obtained from a woman aged 25 to 45 with acute or convalescent COVID-19.

This CDR3 is CASSLFSGNTEAFF. The CDR3 DNA reads TGCGCCAGCAGCTTGTTTTCAGGGAACACTGAAGCTTTCTTT. The chain combines TRBV5-1 with TRBJ1-1; no reliable D call. Germline V lookup: CDR1 SGHRS, CDR2 YFSETQ. Trimming removed 1 base from V and 1 base from J, with 8 bases in between. CDR3 length: 14 residues.

The chain carries TRBV7-9 and TRBJ1-2; perhaps TRBD1 as D (6 bases). Trimming removed 1 base from V and 4 bases from J, with 13 bases in between. Germline lookup yields CDR1 SEHNR and CDR2 FQNEAQ (reference sequence). This CDR3 comprises 15 residues. CDR3 DNA sequence: TGTGCCAGCAGCTTAGATGCAGGGGTAGGCTATGGCTACACCTTC. This sequence encodes CASSLDAGVGYGYTF.

V is TRBV19 and J is TRBJ2-3, with TRBD2 identical over 12 bases. V lost 4 bases, J lost 5 bases, and 7 bases stayed unmatched. From germline, CDR1 is LNHDA and CDR2 SQIVND (reference sequence). CDR3 length equals 16 residues. CDR3 nucleotide sequence: TGTGCCAGTAGTACCCTAGCGGGGGGGCTTGGAGATACGCAGTATTTT. This translates into CASSTLAGGLGDTQYF.

The genes are TRBV5-1 and TRBJ2-1; 10 bases align to TRBD2. The junction had 17 bases not matched to a gene; V was cut back by 5 bases and J by 6 bases. CDR1 is SGHRS, CDR2 YFSETQ, per germline. CDR3 length equals 18 residues. CDR3 sequence (DNA): TGCGCCAGCAGGGGGAGGGTTCCGAGCGGGGGGGCCCGCAATGAGCAGTTCTTC. Its translation: CASRGRVPSGGARNEQFF.

The chain couples TRBV7-5 to TRBJ2-5; TRBD1, as called in the table, went unchecked against the DNA. TRBV7-5 is noted as a pseudogene. This CDR3 is 17 amino acids long. In DNA, the CDR3 is TGTGCCAGAAACAACTCTAACGGGCAGGGACAGCAGGAGACCCAGTACTTC. Its translation: CARNNSNGQGQQETQYF.

J is TRBJ1-4 and V is TRBV11-1; D remains unclear. This CDR3 is built from 16 residues. The germline CDR1 and CDR2 sequences are SGHAT and FQDESV (reference sequence). Between the trimmed V and J ends, which lost 1 base and 5 bases, there was a span of 14 bases. The DNA of the CDR3 is TGTGCCAGCAGCTTAGATCACGGTCGCAGGAATGAAAAACTGTTTTTT. Protein product: CASSLDHGRRNEKLFF.

J is TRBJ2-3 and V is TRBV11-2; a possible D gene is TRBD1 (5 bases). The V gene's germline CDR1 is SGHAT and CDR2 FQNNGV. There are 16 residues in the CDR3. Trimming cost V 1 base and J 3 bases, with 14 bases left between them. CDR3 sequence (DNA): TGTGCCAGCAGCTTAGTTCCTCCAGGGTTGACAGATACGCAGTATTTT. Amino acids: CASSLVPPGLTDTQYF.

This clone has just a few counts. V is TRBV9 and J is TRBJ2-7; possible D gene TRBD2, 5 bases. The germline V gene encodes CDR1 SGDLS and CDR2 YYNGEE. This CDR3 region has 14 residues. Trimming left V 2 bases short and J 3 bases short, with 12 bases between. The CDR3 sequence is CASSVFDEGYEQYF. DNA of the CDR3: TGTGCCAGCAGCGTGTTTGACGAGGGCTACGAGCAGTACTTC.

This clone was picked up a small number of times. V gene TRBV7-9 combines with J gene TRBJ2-7; a possible D gene is TRBD2 (5 bases). Looked up from germline, CDR1 is SEHNR and CDR2 is FQNEAQ (reference sequence). The CDR3 has 17 amino acids. V lost 2 bases and J 0 bases, leaving 17 bases between the germline ends. The CDR3, as DNA: TGTGCCAGCAGCTTATCTGGAGGCCATCCCCTCTCCTACGAGCAGTACTTC. As protein: CASSLSGGHPLSYEQYF.

The V gene is TRBV6-2 or TRBV6-3, the J gene TRBJ2-3, with 9 bases fitting TRBD2. CDR1 MNHEY and CDR2 SVGEGT come from the germline V gene. V was pared by 9 bases and J by 8 bases, with 6 bases of the junction left unmatched. The CDR3 spans 12 residues. CDR3 nucleotides: TGTGCCAGTAGCGGGGGAGGAGGTACGCAGTATTTT. This encodes CASSGGGGTQYF.

This clone appeared a few times. This chain connects TRBV12-3 or TRBV12-4 to TRBJ1-5; the D is unclear. This CDR3 comprises 13 residues. With 5 bases removed from V and 8 bases from J, the gap between germline ends came to 13 bases. This CDR3 reads CASSLGPAEPQHF. CDR3 DNA: TGTGCCAGCAGTCTAGGGCCGGCGGAGCCCCAGCATTTT.

The sample holds a few counts of this clone. The chain links TRBV7-9 to TRBJ1-1; D might be TRBD1 (5 bases). CDR1 and CDR2 (germline): SEHNR, FQNEAQ (reference sequence). Deletions cut 5 bases from V and 4 bases from J, with 14 bases between. CDR3 length equals 14 residues. The CDR3 loop reads CASSPGQALTEAFF. The CDR3 nucleotides are TGTGCCAGCAGCCCAGGACAAGCCCTCACTGAAGCTTTCTTT.

The V gene is TRBV29-1, the J gene TRBJ1-1; D is uncertain. V lost 3 bases, J lost 0 bases, and 8 bases lay in between. Germline CDR1 reads SQVTM; CDR2 reads ANQGSEA. The CDR3 contains 13 residues. CDR3 bases: TGCAGCGTTGAGAGGCCCTTGAACACTGAAGCTTTCTTT. Protein: CSVERPLNTEAFF.

The genes are TRBV28 and TRBJ2-7, with 7 bases identical to TRBD1. V trimming: 11 bases; J trimming: 5 bases; junction bases outside the gene matches: 12. This CDR3 spans 13 amino acids. Germline values: CDR1 MDHEN, CDR2 SYDVKM. CDR3 coding DNA: TGTGCCGCCACCGACAGGGTGAATGACGAGCAGTACTTC. This gives the protein CAATDRVNDEQYF.

This chain links TRBV9 with TRBJ1-1, with D unclear. V lost 3 bases and J 1 base, leaving 4 bases between the germline ends. Germline values: CDR1 SGDLS, CDR2 YYNGEE. The CDR3 has 12 residues. For the CDR3, the DNA is TGTGCCAGCAGCGGAGCGAACACTGAAGCTTTCTTT. Translating gives CASSGANTEAFF.

CDR3 amino acids: CASSEAIWGGPDNEQFF. DNA for the CDR3: TGTGCCAGCAGTGAAGCAATTTGGGGGGGTCCCGACAATGAGCAGTTCTTC. The J gene is TRBJ2-1, the V gene TRBV2, with 7 bases fitting TRBD2. The length of the CDR3 is 17 residues. The germline CDR1 and CDR2 sequences are SNHLY and FYNNEI. V gave up 0 bases and J gave up 5 bases; unmatched junction bases: 10.

This sequence joins TRBV5-1 and TRBJ1-2; 7 bases match TRBD1. The CDR3 is made up of 14 amino acids. Unmatched junction bases numbered 7, after V lost 4 bases and J lost 4 bases. The germline gives CDR1 SGHRS, CDR2 YFSETQ. The CDR3 sequence is CASSPENRGYGYTF. The CDR3 coding sequence is TGCGCCAGCAGCCCCGAGAACAGGGGCTATGGCTACACCTTC.

This chain uses TRBV6-5 with TRBJ2-7, with D tentatively TRBD1 (6 bases). Germline values: CDR1 MNHEY, CDR2 SVGAGI. This CDR3 contains 11 residues. The V and J ends lost 7 bases and 6 bases respectively, with 10 bases between them. CDR3 amino acids: CASTTGREQYF. DNA of the CDR3: TGTGCCAGCACCACAGGGCGCGAGCAGTACTTC.

The rearrangement uses TRBV18 and TRBJ2-1; 13 bases agree with TRBD2. The germline V gene encodes CDR1 KGHSH and CDR2 LQKENI. This CDR3 comprises 17 residues. Trimming cost V 3 bases and J 6 bases; bases outside gene matches: 8. CDR3 loop: CASSPQTSGGAPNEQFF. The CDR3 DNA sequence: TGTGCCAGCTCACCTCAAACTAGCGGGGGGGCCCCCAATGAGCAGTTCTTC.

The V gene is TRBV28, the J gene TRBJ2-3; the D is unclear. The length of the CDR3 is 11 residues. Trimming cost V 8 bases and J 6 bases, with 9 bases left between them. CDR1 MDHEN and CDR2 SYDVKM come from the germline V gene. The CDR3 coding sequence is TGTGCCAGCGCTCAGGTGGATACGCAGTATTTT. Translating gives CASAQVDTQYF.